This T cell receptor beta chain was retrieved from a study of molecular identifiers for immune sequencing clone quantification. Overall study findings and caveats: Over 97% of CMV-specific effector molecules, but under 1% of naive ones, were in clones above 20 copies.

With RNA at 10%, 30% or 50%, naive CD8 libraries came from roughly 20,000 to 1,000,000 sorted cells. Naive CD8 T cells were picked out by sorting for CD8+CD4-CCR7+CD45RA+. TCRdb itself ran the PCR reads through MiXCR, one entry per CDR3 protein. The sample consists of about 320,000 distinct CDR3 sequences, about a fifth of them appearing once. This clonotype was detected ten times or more. Its antigen is currently unknown. This CDR3 has 15 residues. From germline, CDR1 is DFQATT and CDR2 SNEGSKA (reference sequence). Trimming took off 6 bases at V and 1 base at J, with 17 bases between the two ends. The TCR sequence derives from a human donor in good health. Some libraries in this study had Jurkat cell RNA spiked in. The chain carries TRBV20-1 and TRBJ2-3; D is perhaps TRBD1 or TRBD2 (6 bases each). Sequenced input: naive CD8+ T cells from blood, with Jurkat cell RNA spiked in. As for subset: FACS-sorted CD8+CD4-CCR7+CD45RA+ naive T cells. This CDR3 is CSADKKGEGTDTQYF. The CDR3 coding sequence is TGCAGTGCAGACAAAAAGGGGGAGGGCACAGATACGCAGTATTTT.